What follows is one TCR beta chain and its context. The CDR3 totals 14 residues. Per the germline V gene, CDR1 is LGHDT and CDR2 is YNNKEL (reference sequence). J gave up 7 bases and V 2 bases, and 5 bases lay outside the gene matches. This sample is drawn from a study of blood T cell repertoires in COVID-19. Authors' methods: Amplification of reference gene primers was used by the study to estimate nucleated cell counts. Produced via immunoSEQ multiplex PCR; TCRdb's table is partial and in-frame only. V and J calls and clone size are given by that table; D and trimming were obtained from the DNA. The repertoire consists of 180,000 or so clones, with over 80% occurring once and the leading ten covering roughly 1.5%.

The sequencing sample was made of peripheral blood. The receptor comes from a woman between 45 and 60 years old with acute or convalescent COVID-19. The chain links TRBV3-1 (or the pseudogene TRBV3-2) to TRBJ2-3, with 8 bases matching TRBD2. The CDR3 coding sequence is TGTGCCAGCAGCCAACTCCTTAGCGGGAATACGCAGTATTTT. Encoded protein: CASSQLLSGNTQYF.